This is a list of T cell receptor beta chains from one sample in a study of cytomegalovirus exposure and HLA in healthy donors. Libraries were prepared by immunoSEQ multiplex PCR; TCRdb keeps only in-frame clonotypes and omits some of them. The profile shows some 99,000 clones, around 67% of them singletons. Sequences were obtained from PBMCs. These receptors all stem from a male donor in good health and CMV-seronegative. Each CDR3 is given with its conserved first and last residue. A D gene is named only where the DNA matches it firmly. Only some rows state a clone size, as once, few, many or a class for expanded clones.

clone size	D gene	J gene	V gene	CDR3 DNA	CDR3 protein
-	-	TRBJ1-1	TRBV15	TGTGCCACCAGCAGAGATTTCGGACCCCCGGAGGACACTGAAGCTTTCTTT	CATSRDFGPPEDTEAFF
few	-	TRBJ2-5	TRBV11-1	TGTGCCAGCAGCTTATTTACAGAAGAGACCCAGTACTTC	CASSLFTEETQYF
-	TRBD1	TRBJ2-3	TRBV6-4	TGTGCCAGCAAACCGGACAGGAACACAGATACGCAGTATTTT	CASKPDRNTDTQYF
-	TRBD1	TRBJ1-2	TRBV6-5	TGTGCCAGCAGCCAGACAGGGGAGAGTGGCTACACCTTC	CASSQTGESGYTF
once	-	TRBJ2-7	TRBV4-2	TGTGCCAGCAGCCAACCTCTCCAGGGGAACGAGCAGTACTTC	CASSQPLQGNEQYF
-	TRBD2	TRBJ2-2	TRBV12-5	TGTGCTAGTGGCGCCAGCGGGGGCACCGGGGAGCTGTTTTTT	CASGASGGTGELFF
-	TRBD1	TRBJ2-2	TRBV2	TGTGCCAGCAGTGGACAGGGGATTGGGGAGCTGTTTTTT	CASSGQGIGELFF
-	TRBD1	TRBJ1-2	TRBV28	TGTGCCAGCAGTCCTGGACAGGGAGTCACCGGCTACACCTTC	CASSPGQGVTGYTF
-	TRBD1	TRBJ1-2	TRBV7-9	TGTGCCAGCACCCTGGACAGGGCCCCGGCAGGCTACACCTTC	CASTLDRAPAGYTF
once	TRBD1	TRBJ1-2	TRBV7-2	TGTGCCAGCAGCTTACCCGGGACAGGGGCTAACTATGGCTACACCTTC	CASSLPGTGANYGYTF
-	-	TRBJ2-1	TRBV9	TGTGCCAGCAGCGTAGTAATGGGTAGCGGTTACAATGAGCAGTTCTTC	CASSVVMGSGYNEQFF
-	-	TRBJ1-3	TRBV6-5	TGTGCCAGCAGTCGGACAGTCGGAAACACCATATATTTT	CASSRTVGNTIYF
once	-	TRBJ2-7	TRBV5-6	TGTGCCAGCAGCTTATCCCAGGTGGCCTACGAGCAGTACTTC	CASSLSQVAYEQYF
-	-	TRBJ1-4	TRBV28	TGTGCCAGCAGTCTCGAAGGGGTCCCTAATGAAAAACTGTTTTTT	CASSLEGVPNEKLFF
-	TRBD1	TRBJ2-6	TRBV19	TGTGCCAGTACCGTTGGGGGGACAGGGGTTTCTGGGGCCAACGTCCTGACTTTC	CASTVGGTGVSGANVLTF
-	TRBD1	TRBJ1-6	TRBV9	TGTGCCAGCAGGAAAGAGGGACAGGGTTTCTCACCCCTCCACTTT	CASRKEGQGFSPLHF
once	-	TRBJ1-3	TRBV5-4	TGTGCCAGCAGCCCCATGGAGCTCTCTGGAAACACCATATATTTT	CASSPMELSGNTIYF
few	-	TRBJ2-2	TRBV19	TGTGCCAGTAGCCGTTCGACAGGATCGAACACCGGGGAGCTGTTTTTT	CASSRSTGSNTGELFF
-	-	TRBJ2-7	TRBV6-5	TGTGCCAGCAGAGCTGCCCCAGGGGCCGAGCAGTACTTC	CASRAAPGAEQYF
-	TRBD2	TRBJ2-7	TRBV4-2	TGTGCCAGCAGCCAAGAGACCGGGACTAGTGAGCAGTACTTC	CASSQETGTSEQYF
-	-	TRBJ1-1	TRBV9	TGTGCCAGCAGCGTAGTTGACAACCCGAACACTGAAGCTTTCTTT	CASSVVDNPNTEAFF
-	TRBD1	TRBJ2-7	TRBV9	TGTGCCAGCAGCGTAGCACTACAGGGGAGCCACGAGCAGTACTTC	CASSVALQGSHEQYF
few	-	TRBJ1-2	TRBV5-5	TGTGCCAGCAGCTTGACAGTAACCTCGACCCTCTATGGCTACACCTTC	CASSLTVTSTLYGYTF
-	-	TRBJ1-5	TRBV28	TGTGCCAGCAGTTTATTGGAGCAGCCCCAGCATTTT	CASSLLEQPQHF
-	-	TRBJ2-6	TRBV4-1	TGCGCCAGCAGCCAACAGACAAGGGGCTCTGGGGCCAACGTCCTGACTTTC	CASSQQTRGSGANVLTF
few	TRBD2	TRBJ2-7	TRBV30	TGTGCCTGGAGCCGTAGCGGGAGGGCGGACGTCGAGCAGTACTTC	CAWSRSGRADVEQYF
few	-	TRBJ1-1	TRBV29-1	TGCAGCGTTCCGACAGAAATGAACACTGAAGCTTTCTTT	CSVPTEMNTEAFF
-	-	TRBJ2-6	TRBV28	TGTGCCAGCAGTCCCCCAGGAGGGGCCAACGTCCTGACTTTC	CASSPPGGANVLTF
few	-	TRBJ1-4	TRBV29-1	TGCAGCGTGGGGGCGGGGGGAAATGAAAAACTGTTTTTT	CSVGAGGNEKLFF
-	TRBD2	TRBJ2-5	TRBV29-1	TGCAGCTTTAGCGGGAGCATAAAGACCCAGTACTTC	CSFSGSIKTQYF
-	-	TRBJ1-5	TRBV28	TGTGCCAGCAGTTTGTTGGGGGCGGGTCAGCCCCAGCATTTT	CASSLLGAGQPQHF
-	TRBD2	TRBJ2-1	TRBV5-1	TGCGCCAGCAGCCCCACTGGCGGGAGGTACAATGAGCAGTTCTTC	CASSPTGGRYNEQFF
-	-	TRBJ1-1	TRBV28	TGTGCCAGCAGTTTACCCGAGACAGCATTGAACACTGAAGCTTTCTTT	CASSLPETALNTEAFF
-	TRBD2	TRBJ2-2	TRBV7-9	TGTGCCAGCAGCGTACCGGGACTAGCGGGAGACACCGGGGAGCTGTTTTTT	CASSVPGLAGDTGELFF
-	TRBD2	TRBJ2-1	TRBV4-3	TGCGCCAGCAGCCGGACTAGCGGGAGGGCGTTAGAGCAGTTCTTC	CASSRTSGRALEQFF
-	TRBD2	TRBJ2-3	TRBV5-1	TGCGCCAGCAGCCTTCGTGGTAGCGGGGGCACAGATACGCAGTATTTT	CASSLRGSGGTDTQYF
-	-	TRBJ2-1	TRBV9	TGTGCCAGCAGCGTATCAGGAAACAATGAGCAGTTCTTC	CASSVSGNNEQFF
few	-	TRBJ2-5	TRBV7-2	TGTGCCAGCAGCTTAGCGAGCACAGGGTCAGAGACCCAGTACTTC	CASSLASTGSETQYF
-	-	TRBJ2-7	TRBV6-1	TGTGCCAGCAACCCCCTTAGCGGTCCCTCCTACGAGCAGTACTTC	CASNPLSGPSYEQYF
-	-	TRBJ2-7	TRBV18	TGTGCCAGCTCACCACGGGGCTATGGAGCATCCTACGAGCAGTACTTC	CASSPRGYGASYEQYF
once	TRBD1	TRBJ1-5	TRBV19	TGTGCCAGTGGGACAGGAGGTCAGCCCCAGCATTTT	CASGTGGQPQHF
-	TRBD1	TRBJ1-2	TRBV10-3	TGTGCCATCGGCTCACCGGGACAGAATTGGGGCTACACCTTC	CAIGSPGQNWGYTF
-	-	TRBJ2-1	TRBV7-2	TGTGCCAGCAGCTTAAGGCCGTTGGAGCCCCAGTTCTTC	CASSLRPLEPQFF
-	-	TRBJ1-1	TRBV29-1	TGCAGCGTTGAACAGGGGTTCACTGAAGCTTTCTTT	CSVEQGFTEAFF
-	TRBD2	TRBJ2-1	TRBV11-2	TGTGCCAGCAGCTTAGGCGTAGCGGGAGACAATGAGCAGTTCTTC	CASSLGVAGDNEQFF
-	-	TRBJ1-5	TRBV29-1	TGCAGCGTTAGCAGGGAGGGCAATCAGCCCCAGCATTTT	CSVSREGNQPQHF
few	-	TRBJ1-5	TRBV28	TGTGCCAGCAGTAAGGACAGTTTCAATCAGCCCCAGCATTTT	CASSKDSFNQPQHF
few	TRBD2	TRBJ2-7	TRBV7-3	TGTGCCAGCAGCCTAGGGACTAGCGGGAGCGAGCAGTACTTC	CASSLGTSGSEQYF
-	TRBD1	TRBJ2-7	TRBV30	TGTGCCTGGAGTTTCCCAGGGGGAAGGCAGTACTTC	CAWSFPGGRQYF
once	-	TRBJ1-1	TRBV4-2	TGTGCCAGCAGCCCGGACAGAGACTTTGAAGCTTTCTTT	CASSPDRDFEAFF